This T cell receptor beta chain is from a study of blood T cell repertoires in COVID-19. Study-level background: The United States, Italy and Spain supplied acute and convalescent COVID-19 samples. Sample material is recorded as cDNA or gDNA derived from T cells, B-cell-depleted T cells, or PBMCs.

Per the study methods: Using reference gene primer amplification, nucleated cell counts were estimated. The protocol was immunoSEQ multiplex PCR, while the TCRdb copy is restricted to in-frame clones and leaves out a portion. D and trimming come from the DNA, and the V and J calls and clone size come from that table. The sample includes 180,000 or so clones, almost 90% seen only once; the top ten take 1.5% to 2%. The source is a man between 18 and 35 years old with active or convalescent COVID-19. Sequencing used peripheral blood.

CDR3 amino acids: CASSLAAPSDEQYF. The CDR3 DNA reads as TGTGCCAGCAGCTTAGCGGCCCCTTCAGATGAGCAGTACTTC. The rearrangement joins TRBV7-9 to TRBJ2-7; D is undetermined. V was cut by 0 bases and J by 7 bases, with 13 bases left in between. Germline CDR1 SEHNR, CDR2 FQNEAQ (reference sequence). This CDR3 contains 14 residues.